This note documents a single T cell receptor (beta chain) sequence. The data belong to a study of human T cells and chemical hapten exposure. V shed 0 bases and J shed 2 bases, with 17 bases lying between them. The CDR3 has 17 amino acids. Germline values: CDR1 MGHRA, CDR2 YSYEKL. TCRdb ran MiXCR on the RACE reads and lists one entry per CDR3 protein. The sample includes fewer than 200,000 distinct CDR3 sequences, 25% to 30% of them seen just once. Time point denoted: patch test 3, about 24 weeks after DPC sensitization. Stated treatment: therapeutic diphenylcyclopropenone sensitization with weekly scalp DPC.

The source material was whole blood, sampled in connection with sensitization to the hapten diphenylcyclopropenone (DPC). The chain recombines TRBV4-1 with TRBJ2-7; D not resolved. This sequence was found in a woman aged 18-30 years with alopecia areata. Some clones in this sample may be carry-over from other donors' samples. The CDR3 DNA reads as TGCGCCAGCAGCCAAGACGTGTGGCAGGCCGAAACCTACGAGCAGTACTTC. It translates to CASSQDVWQAETYEQYF.